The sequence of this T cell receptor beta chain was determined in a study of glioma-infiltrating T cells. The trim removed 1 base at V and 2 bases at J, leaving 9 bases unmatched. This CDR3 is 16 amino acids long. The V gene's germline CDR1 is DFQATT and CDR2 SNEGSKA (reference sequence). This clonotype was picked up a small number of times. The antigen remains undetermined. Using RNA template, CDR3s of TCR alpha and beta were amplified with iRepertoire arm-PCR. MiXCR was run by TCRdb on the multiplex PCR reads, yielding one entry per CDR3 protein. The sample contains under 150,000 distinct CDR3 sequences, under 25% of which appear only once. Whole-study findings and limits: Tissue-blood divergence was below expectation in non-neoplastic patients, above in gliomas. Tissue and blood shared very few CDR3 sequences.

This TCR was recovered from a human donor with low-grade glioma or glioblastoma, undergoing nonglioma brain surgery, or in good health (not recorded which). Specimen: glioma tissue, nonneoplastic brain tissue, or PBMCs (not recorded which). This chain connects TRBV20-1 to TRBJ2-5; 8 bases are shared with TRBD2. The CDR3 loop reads CSARGGVAGLQETQYF. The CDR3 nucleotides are TGCAGTGCTAGAGGGGGAGTAGCGGGGCTTCAAGAGACCCAGTACTTC.